These T cell receptor beta chains were read from a single sample in a study of tumor-infiltrating lymphocytes in glioblastoma multiforme. TCRdb analysed the multiplex PCR reads with MiXCR anew, one entry per CDR3 protein. The sample yields thousands of distinct CDR3 sequences, roughly 69% seen once. Material: brain tumor tissue. The receptors derive from a male donor with glioblastoma. Each CDR3 is given with its conserved first and last residue. D genes are given only for firm matches. A row's size may be missing; if present it is once, few, many or a size class.

TRBD1	once	TRBV5-1	TRBJ2-1	TGCGCCAGCATCCTAGGGACAGGGAGCGATGAGCAGCTCTTC	CASILGTGSDEQLF
-	once	TRBV20-1	TRBJ1-4	TGCAGTGCTCAGGCCCAGACTGACGAAAAACTGTTTTTT	CSAQAQTDEKLFF
TRBD2	medium-sized	TRBV20-1	TRBJ2-1	TGCAGTGCTAGGGGCCCCGGACATCGGGGGGGCAATGAGCAGTTCTTC	CSARGPGHRGGNEQFF
TRBD1	-	TRBV6-1	TRBJ2-1	TGTGCCAGCAGTGAAGCAAGGACAGGGTTCAATGAGCAGTTCTTC	CASSEARTGFNEQFF
TRBD1	-	TRBV6-5	TRBJ2-7	TGTGCCAGCCTAGGACAGGGGGCGTACGAGCAGTACTTC	CASLGQGAYEQYF
-	-	TRBV11-2	TRBJ1-1	TGTGCCAGCAGGGCTATTCCAGGGGTTGGGAACACTGAAGCTTTCTTT	CASRAIPGVGNTEAFF
TRBD2	few	TRBV6-1	TRBJ2-1	TGTGCCAGCAGACTTACTAGCGGGAGTCCAAATGAGCAGTTCTTC	CASRLTSGSPNEQFF
-	many	TRBV11-2	TRBJ2-7	TGTGCCAGCAGCCCGCCGGGAGAGCCCTACGAGCAGTACTTC	CASSPPGEPYEQYF
TRBD1	-	TRBV11-2	TRBJ2-3	TGTGCCAGCAGCTTTGGTGGACAGGGATTTGGAGATACGCAGTATTTT	CASSFGGQGFGDTQYF
TRBD2	once	TRBV20-1	TRBJ2-5	TGCAGTGCTGGTTCTAGCGGGAAGATCGTGGGGGGGGAGACCCAGTACTTC	CSAGSSGKIVGGETQYF
TRBD2	-	TRBV20-1	TRBJ2-1	TGCAGTGCTAGTCGGCCGGGACTAGCGGGAATGGATCAGCAGTTCTTC	CSASRPGLAGMDQQFF
-	once	TRBV5-1	TRBJ2-1	TGCGCCAGCAGCCCTGGTACAGGGCTCTACAATGAGCAGTTCTTC	CASSPGTGLYNEQFF
-	once	TRBV30	TRBJ2-6	TGTGCCTGTACGGGGTGCTCTGGGACCAACGTCTTGACTTTC	CACTGCSGTNVLTF
-	-	TRBV12-3/TRBV12-4	TRBJ1-6	TGCGCCAGCAATTTATCTATACAGGTCCAGGGTAGTACTAAACACTTC	CASNLSIQVQGSTKHF
-	once	TRBV11-2	TRBJ2-2	-	CASTPSFGQGSAVNTGEPFF
-	-	TRBV11-2	TRBJ2-3	TGTGCCAGCAGCTTAGATGGTAGCACAGATACGCAGTATTTT	CASSLDGSTDTQYF
-	-	TRBV29-1	TRBJ2-2	TGCAACGCCCCCGCCGGGGGTTCGACCACCGGGGAGCTGTTTTTT	CNAPAGGSTTGELFF
TRBD1	few	TRBV5-6	TRBJ1-2	TGTGCCAGCAGCCCAACGGGACAGATCTATGGCTACACCTTC	CASSPTGQIYGYTF
TRBD1	few	TRBV12-3/TRBV12-4	TRBJ2-7	TGTGCCAGCAGTTACAGGGGCTACGAGCAGTACTTC	CASSYRGYEQYF
TRBD2	-	TRBV4-1	TRBJ2-7	TGCGCCAGCAGCCAAATCGCCGGGACTAGCGGCTACTACGAGCAGTACTTC	CASSQIAGTSGYYEQYF
-	-	TRBV6-5	TRBJ2-7	TGTGCCAGCAGCTACGCTAATTCCGAGCAGTACTTC	CASSYANSEQYF
TRBD2	-	TRBV11-2	TRBJ2-7	TGTGCCAGCAGCTTACCCGGGACTAGGGTTAACGAGCAGTACTTC	CASSLPGTRVNEQYF
TRBD1	-	TRBV20-1	TRBJ2-7	TGCAGTGCTAGGGACAAGGGACAGGGAATTGGGAAGCAGTACTTC	CSARDKGQGIGKQYF
-	-	TRBV5-1	TRBJ1-1	TGCGCCAGCAGCTTCCAGGGGCGGACTGAAGCTCTCTTT	CASSFQGRTEALF
-	-	TRBV11-2	TRBJ2-3	TGTGCCAGCAGCTTAGATATCGCAGATACGCAGTATTTT	CASSLDIADTQYF
-	many	TRBV29-1	TRBJ1-2	TGCAGCGTTGAAGATGGCCCGGTTTACTACACCTTC	CSVEDGPVYYTF
-	-	TRBV4-2	TRBJ1-5	TGTGCCAGCAGCGTCCGGGACTTTCAGCCCCAGCATTTT	CASSVRDFQPQHF
-	-	TRBV28	TRBJ2-6	TGTGCCAGCACCAAGGGACGGTTCTCTGGGGCCAACGTCCTGACTTTC	CASTKGRFSGANVLTF
-	few	TRBV13	TRBJ1-1	TGTGCCAGCAGCTTTGGTAGGGGTCGCACTGAAGCTTTCTTT	CASSFGRGRTEAFF
TRBD1	-	TRBV5-4	TRBJ2-1	TGTGGCAGCAGCTTCGCTACAGGGGGTTTCAATGAGCAGTTCTTC	CGSSFATGGFNEQFF
-	-	TRBV11-2	TRBJ1-6	TGTGCCATCAGCTTCGCAGGCGCTCCGGATTCATCCCTCCACTTT	CAISFAGAPDSSLHF
TRBD2	-	TRBV28	TRBJ2-7	TGTGCCAGCAGTTTAGGGACTAGCGGAGAGCAGTACTTC	CASSLGTSGEQYF
TRBD2	-	TRBV29-1	TRBJ2-7	TGCAGCGGAAAAACTAGCGGGAGTTACGAGCAGTACTTC	CSGKTSGSYEQYF
TRBD2	-	TRBV13	TRBJ2-2	TGTGCCAGCAGCCGCGGGACTAGCCGGCCCGGGGAGCTGTTTTTT	CASSRGTSRPGELFF
TRBD1	few	TRBV11-2	TRBJ2-7	TGTGCCAGCAGCCGAGGGGGACAGGGGGCTCACGAGCAGTACTTC	CASSRGGQGAHEQYF
-	-	TRBV6-1	TRBJ2-1	TGTGCCAGCAGTGAAGAAGTCGTATTATATAATGAGCAGTTCTTC	CASSEEVVLYNEQFF
TRBD2	-	TRBV6-1	TRBJ2-3	TGTGCCAGTTCTAAATCGGGAGGGCCGGTTGATACGCAGTATTTT	CASSKSGGPVDTQYF
TRBD2	many	TRBV10-2	TRBJ2-5	TGCGCCAGCAGCCAGGGACTAGCGGGACTAAAGTACTTC	CASSQGLAGLKYF
-	-	TRBV10-3	TRBJ2-3	TGTGCCATCAGTGAGTCGTATGCAGATACGCAGTATTTT	CAISESYADTQYF
-	-	TRBV11-2	TRBJ2-2	TGTGCCAGCAGCCCTACAGTCCACGACGGGGAGCTGTTTTTT	CASSPTVHDGELFF
TRBD2	few	TRBV20-1	TRBJ2-2	TGCAGTGCTAGAGTTAAACAGCGGGGGAACACCGGGGAGCTGTTTTTT	CSARVKQRGNTGELFF
TRBD1	-	TRBV11-2	TRBJ1-6	TGTGCCAGCAGCTTAGACGGGGGGGACAGGGAATCACCCCTCCACTTT	CASSLDGGDRESPLHF
-	-	TRBV11-2	TRBJ2-7	TGTGCCAGCAGCTCGAGGCGGGGGCCTTTCAACAAGCAGTACTTC	CASSSRRGPFNKQYF
-	-	TRBV20-1	TRBJ2-7	TGCAGTGCTGGAGAGGGATTGGGTTTGGCCTACGAGCAGTACTTC	CSAGEGLGLAYEQYF
-	-	TRBV20-1	TRBJ1-2	TGCAGTGCTAGAGACGACAGTTCTAACTATGGCTACACCTTC	CSARDDSSNYGYTF
-	-	TRBV11-2	TRBJ2-3	TGTGCCAGCAGCAGTACCACAGATACGCAGTTTTTT	CASSSTTDTQFF
-	many	TRBV20-1	TRBJ2-2	TGCAGTGCTAGAGATCGGCGGGAAGGTACCGGGGAGCTGTTTTTT	CSARDRREGTGELFF
TRBD1	-	TRBV20-1	TRBJ1-2	TGCAGTGCTAGACGGACAGGGTCAGGGGGCTACACCTTC	CSARRTGSGGYTF